Below are 9 T cell receptor beta chains sequenced from a single sample in a study of blood T cell repertoires in COVID-19. Assay: immunoSEQ multiplex PCR; the TCRdb copy retains only in-frame clones and omits some. The profile shows about 360,000 clones, more than 75% of them singletons. The sample comprised peripheral blood. These TCRs come from a human donor in a cohort sampled during active COVID-19.

This sequence joins TRBV10-3 and TRBJ2-7, with TRBD1 matching over 11 bases. J gave up 6 bases and V 2 bases, and 12 bases lay outside the gene matches. Germline CDR1 is ENHRY and CDR2 is SYGVKD. The CDR3 is 17 amino acids. Here the CDR3 reads CAISESEPGQGDSEQYF. CDR3 DNA sequence: TGTGCCATCAGTGAGAGTGAACCGGGACAGGGGGATAGCGAGCAGTACTTC.

This rearrangement joins TRBV10-3 to TRBJ2-1, with 8 bases lining up with TRBD2. This CDR3 is 16 amino acids long. Germline V lookup: CDR1 ENHRY, CDR2 SYGVKD. J lost 8 bases, V lost 3 bases, and 12 bases had no gene match. The DNA for the CDR3 is TGTGCCATCAGTGACCCAGGGGAGCGGGAGATATATGAGCAGTTCTTC. Amino acids: CAISDPGEREIYEQFF.

The CDR3 reads CASSQDSGKAEPDEQYF. In nucleotides, the CDR3 is TGTGCCAGCAGCCAAGATTCGGGAAAGGCAGAGCCTGACGAGCAGTACTTC. The gene calls are TRBV3-1 (or the pseudogene TRBV3-2) and TRBJ2-7; weak D call: TRBD2 (5 bases). Germline-derived CDR1 and CDR2 are LGHDT and YNNKEL (reference sequence). The V end lost 0 bases, the J end lost 5 bases, and 20 bases lay between the germline ends. CDR3 size: 17 residues.

The chain combines TRBV19 with TRBJ1-1; the match to TRBD1 covers 8 bases. The CDR3 extends over 14 amino acids. J was trimmed by 10 bases and V by 6 bases; bases with no gene match: 13. Germline V gene lookup returns CDR1 LNHDA and CDR2 SQIVND (reference sequence). CDR3 nucleotides: TGTGCCAGTAGGCCAAGTAGGACAGGGAAAGGAGCTTTCTTT. Translating gives CASRPSRTGKGAFF. Full variable domain (rest looked up from reference TRBV19 and TRBJ1-1): DGGITQSPKYLFRKEGQNVTLSCEQNLNHDAMYWYRQDPGQGLRLIYYSQIVNDFQKGDIAEGYSVSREKKESFPLTVTSAQKNPTAFYLCASRPSRTGKGAFFGQGTRLTVV.

Points on this clone: One end of the junction varies from germline; a read error may be responsible. The rearrangement uses TRBV18 and TRBJ2-5, with 7 nucleotides matching TRBD1. Germline-derived CDR1 and CDR2 are KGHSH and LQKENI. The CDR3 totals 14 residues. CDR3 amino acids: CASSPQGLQETQYF. In nucleotides, the CDR3 is TGTGCCAGCTCGCCACAGGGGCTGCAAGAGACCCAGTACTTC.

The V call is TRBV11-2, the J call TRBJ1-6; 8 nucleotides align to TRBD1. This CDR3 has 15 amino acids. Germline V gene data show CDR1 as SGHAT and CDR2 as FQNNGV. Germline trimming cut 1 base from V and 7 bases from J; bases unmatched to any gene: 3. As DNA, the CDR3 is TGTGCCAGCAGCTTAGCAGGGGGCGGGAATTCACCCCTCCACTTT. This translates into CASSLAGGGNSPLHF.

The genes are TRBV5-1 and TRBJ2-5; the D gene is possibly TRBD2 (6 bases). Germline V gives CDR1 SGHRS, CDR2 YFSETQ. This CDR3 is built from 15 residues. V gave up 1 base and J gave up 4 bases, with 14 bases separating them. Here the CDR3 reads CASSLTGQGGETQYF. CDR3 sequence (DNA): TGCGCCAGCAGCTTGACGGGGCAGGGAGGAGAGACCCAGTACTTC.

The chain has TRBV19 and TRBJ1-5; 7 nucleotides agree with TRBD1. The germline V gene has CDR1 LNHDA and CDR2 SQIVND (reference sequence). The V gene end was trimmed by 6 bases and the J gene end by 5 bases; junction bases not matched to a gene: 7. The CDR3 is 14 amino acids. CDR3 residues: CASRKTGSDQPQHF. The CDR3 nucleotides are TGTGCCAGTAGGAAGACAGGGAGTGATCAGCCCCAGCATTTT.

The chain couples TRBV25-1 to TRBJ2-4; D unresolved. V was pared by 6 bases and J by 6 bases, with 9 bases between. Germline CDR1 is MGHDK and CDR2 is SYGVNS. The CDR3 covers 12 residues. The CDR3 coding sequence is TGTGCCAGCAGGGGCGACGTAAACATTCAGTACTTC. Translated: CASRGDVNIQYF.